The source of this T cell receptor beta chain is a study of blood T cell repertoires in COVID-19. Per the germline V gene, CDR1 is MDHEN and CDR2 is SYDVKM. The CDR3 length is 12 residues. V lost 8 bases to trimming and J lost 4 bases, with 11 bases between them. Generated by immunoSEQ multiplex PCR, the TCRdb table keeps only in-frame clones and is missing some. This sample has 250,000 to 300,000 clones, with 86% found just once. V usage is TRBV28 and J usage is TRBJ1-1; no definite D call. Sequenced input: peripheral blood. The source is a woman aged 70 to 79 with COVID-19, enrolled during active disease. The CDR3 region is CASPPRVTEAFF. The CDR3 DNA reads TGTGCCAGCCCCCCCCGGGTCACTGAAGCTTTCTTT.